The 10 T cell receptor beta chains below come from one sample, sequenced in a study of PD-1 blockade in classical Hodgkin lymphoma. Every one of the patients relapsed after autologous stem cell transplantation (brentuximab vedotin exposure was variable). Measured with immunoSEQ multiplex PCR; TCRdb has only the in-frame clones, and not every one. The data hold 35,000 to 45,000 clones, with about 89% observed a single time. The material was peripheral blood mononuclear cells (PBMCs), obtained at baseline. These TCRs come from a human donor with classical Hodgkin lymphoma.

The rearrangement links TRBV15 to TRBJ2-2; possible D gene TRBD2, 5 bases. Germline loops: CDR1 LNHNV, CDR2 YYDKDF (reference sequence). Trimming removed 0 bases from V and 6 bases from J, with 8 bases in between. The CDR3 consists of 14 residues. The CDR3 bases are TGTGCCACCAGCAGAGATTCCGGGGCCGGGGAGCTGTTTTTT. It specifies CATSRDSGAGELFF. Variable domain in full (rest from reference TRBV15 and TRBJ2-2): DAMVIQNPRYQVTQFGKPVTLSCSQTLNHNVMYWYQQKSSQAPKLLFHYYDKDFNNEADTPDNFQSRRPNTSFCFLDIRSPGLGDTAMYLCATSRDSGAGELFFGEGSRLTVL.

The chain carries TRBV7-3 and TRBJ2-1; D ambiguous. The CDR3 runs 14 residues. Germline V CDR1 and CDR2: SGHTA, FQGTGA. The V and J ends lost 0 bases and 8 bases respectively, with 11 bases between them. CDR3 nucleotides: TGTGCCAGCAGCTTAACGGGCAACGGCCATGAGCAGTTCTTC. It encodes CASSLTGNGHEQFF.

The V and J genes are TRBV10-3 and TRBJ2-1, with 8 bases lining up with TRBD2. Germline V gives CDR1 ENHRY, CDR2 SYGVKD. This CDR3 region has 14 residues. The V gene end was trimmed by 7 bases and the J gene end by 8 bases; junction bases not matched to a gene: 10. The CDR3 here is CAINPGLVWDEQFF. The CDR3 bases are TGTGCCATCAACCCGGGACTAGTGTGGGATGAGCAGTTCTTC.

V and J are TRBV19 and TRBJ2-6, with D hard to call. The germline CDR1 and CDR2 sequences are LNHDA and SQIVND (reference sequence). This CDR3 contains 15 residues. Trimming pared 3 bases from V and 1 base from J, leaving 7 bases between. The CDR3 bases are TGTGCCAGTAGTATGTCCGGGTCTGGGGCCAACGTCCTGACTTTC. The encoded protein is CASSMSGSGANVLTF.

V usage is TRBV5-4 and J usage is TRBJ2-2; TRBD1 aligns across 9 bases. Germline CDR1 reads SGHNT; CDR2 reads YYREEE (reference sequence). After removal of 7 bases from V and 5 bases from J, the junction contained 6 bases not matched to a gene. The length of the CDR3 is 14 residues. CDR3 in amino acids: CASFRTGETGELFF. As DNA, the CDR3 is TGTGCCAGCTTTAGGACAGGGGAGACCGGGGAGCTGTTTTTT.

The chain employs TRBV19 and TRBJ2-4; 9 positions agree with TRBD2. V was pared by 8 bases and J by 2 bases, with 7 bases of the junction left unmatched. Looked up from germline, CDR1 is LNHDA and CDR2 is SQIVND (reference sequence). The length of the CDR3 is 15 residues. The CDR3 spells CASSQRGVSKNIQYF. In DNA, the CDR3 is TGTGCCAGTTCTCAGCGGGGGGTCTCCAAAAACATTCAGTACTTC. Based on the CDR3 plus reference TRBV19 and TRBJ2-4, the full variable domain is DGGITQSPKYLFRKEGQNVTLSCEQNLNHDAMYWYRQDPGQGLRLIYYSQIVNDFQKGDIAEGYSVSREKKESFPLTVTSAQKNPTAFYLCASSQRGVSKNIQYFGAGTRLSVL.

The J gene is TRBJ2-1, the V gene TRBV19; 7 bases line up with TRBD2. After removal of 6 bases from V and 2 bases from J, the junction contained 7 bases not matched to a gene. The germline V gene has CDR1 LNHDA and CDR2 SQIVND (reference sequence). This CDR3 has 15 residues. Here the CDR3 reads CASRSWGGTYNEQFF. CDR3 nucleotide sequence: TGTGCCAGTAGGTCGTGGGGGGGAACCTACAATGAGCAGTTCTTC.

V is TRBV6-5 and J is TRBJ1-2; 11 nucleotides align to TRBD1. CDR1 and CDR2 from the germline V gene are MNHEY and SVGAGI. J lost 2 bases, V lost 6 bases, and 2 bases had no gene match. CDR3 size: 14 residues. The CDR3 sequence: CASRRDRGNYGYTF. The CDR3 DNA follows: TGTGCCAGCAGAAGGGACAGGGGGAACTATGGCTACACCTTC.

The gene calls are TRBV11-2 and TRBJ2-7; 8 nucleotides align to TRBD2. The junction had 4 bases not matched to a gene; V was cut back by 3 bases and J by 0 bases. Germline V gene data show CDR1 as SGHAT and CDR2 as FQNNGV. This CDR3 comprises 15 residues. CDR3 DNA: TGTGCCAGCAGCTTTACTAGCGGACACTCCTACGAGCAGTACTTC. Protein sequence: CASSFTSGHSYEQYF.

This chain connects TRBV27 to TRBJ2-3, with 8 bases aligning to TRBD2. V was clipped by 2 bases and J by 9 bases; unmatched bases: 13. This CDR3 is built from 16 residues. CDR1 is MNHEY and CDR2 is SMNVEV in the germline V gene (reference sequence). CDR3 sequence (DNA): TGTGCCAGCAGTTTAGACCTAGCGGGTGGTTTAAGAACGCAGTATTTT. Its protein product is CASSLDLAGGLRTQYF.